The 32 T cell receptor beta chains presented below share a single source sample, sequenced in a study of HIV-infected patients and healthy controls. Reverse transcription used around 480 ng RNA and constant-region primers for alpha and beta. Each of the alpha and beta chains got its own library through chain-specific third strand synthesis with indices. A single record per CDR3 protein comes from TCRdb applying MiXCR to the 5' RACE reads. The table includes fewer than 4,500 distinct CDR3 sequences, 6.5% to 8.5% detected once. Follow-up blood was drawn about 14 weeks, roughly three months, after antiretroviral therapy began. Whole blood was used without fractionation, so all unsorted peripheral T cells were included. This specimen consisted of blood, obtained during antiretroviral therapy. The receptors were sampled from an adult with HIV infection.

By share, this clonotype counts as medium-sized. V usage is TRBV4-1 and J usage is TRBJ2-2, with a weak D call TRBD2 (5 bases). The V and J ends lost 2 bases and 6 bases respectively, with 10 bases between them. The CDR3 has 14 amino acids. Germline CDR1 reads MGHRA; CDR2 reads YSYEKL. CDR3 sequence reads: CASSQITGAGELFF. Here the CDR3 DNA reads TGCGCCAGCAGCCAAATTACCGGGGCCGGGGAGCTGTTTTTT.

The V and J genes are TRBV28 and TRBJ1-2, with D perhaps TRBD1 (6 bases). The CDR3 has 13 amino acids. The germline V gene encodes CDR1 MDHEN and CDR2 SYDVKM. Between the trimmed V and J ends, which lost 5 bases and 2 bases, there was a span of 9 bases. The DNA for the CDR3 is TGTGCCAGCAGTCAAGGACAGAACTATGGCTACACCTTC. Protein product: CASSQGQNYGYTF.

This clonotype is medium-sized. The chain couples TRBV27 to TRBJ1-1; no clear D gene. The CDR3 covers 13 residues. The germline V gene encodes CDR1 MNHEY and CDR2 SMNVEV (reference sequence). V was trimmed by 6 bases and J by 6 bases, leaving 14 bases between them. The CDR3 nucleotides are TGTGCCAGCAGCCTTAGAGATACGGCTGAAGCTTTCTTT. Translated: CASSLRDTAEAFF.

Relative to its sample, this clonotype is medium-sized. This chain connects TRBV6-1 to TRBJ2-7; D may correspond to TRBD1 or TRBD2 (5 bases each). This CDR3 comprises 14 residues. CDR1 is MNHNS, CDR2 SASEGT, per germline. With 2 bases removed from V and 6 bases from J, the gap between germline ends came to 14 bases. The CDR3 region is CASSEPGLAPEQYV. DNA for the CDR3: TGTGCCAGCAGTGAACCGGGGCTAGCACCCGAGCAGTACGTC.

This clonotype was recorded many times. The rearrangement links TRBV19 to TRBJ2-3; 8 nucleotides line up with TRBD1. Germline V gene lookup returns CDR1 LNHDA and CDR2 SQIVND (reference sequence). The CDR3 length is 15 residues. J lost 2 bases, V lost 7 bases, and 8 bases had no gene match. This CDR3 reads CASKFRTGNTDTQYF. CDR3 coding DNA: TGTGCCAGTAAGTTTCGGACAGGGAACACAGATACGCAGTATTTT.

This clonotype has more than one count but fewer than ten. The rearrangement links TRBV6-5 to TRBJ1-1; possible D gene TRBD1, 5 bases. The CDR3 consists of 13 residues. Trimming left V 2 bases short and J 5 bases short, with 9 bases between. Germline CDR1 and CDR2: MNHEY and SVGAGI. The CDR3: CASSYPGWTEAFF. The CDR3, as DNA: TGTGCCAGCAGTTACCCAGGGTGGACTGAAGCTTTCTTT.

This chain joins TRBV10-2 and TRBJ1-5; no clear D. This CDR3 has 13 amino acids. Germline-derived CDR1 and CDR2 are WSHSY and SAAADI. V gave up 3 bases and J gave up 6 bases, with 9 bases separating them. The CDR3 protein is CASSERVAQPQHF. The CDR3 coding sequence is TGCGCCAGCAGTGAAAGGGTCGCTCAGCCCCAGCATTTT.

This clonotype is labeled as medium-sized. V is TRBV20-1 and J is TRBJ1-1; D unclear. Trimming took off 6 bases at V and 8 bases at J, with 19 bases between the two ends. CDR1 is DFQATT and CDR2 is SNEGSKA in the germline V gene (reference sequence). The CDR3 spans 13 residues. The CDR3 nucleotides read TGCAGTGCCCAACATTCAGTGACATCAGAAGCTTTCTTT. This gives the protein CSAQHSVTSEAFF.

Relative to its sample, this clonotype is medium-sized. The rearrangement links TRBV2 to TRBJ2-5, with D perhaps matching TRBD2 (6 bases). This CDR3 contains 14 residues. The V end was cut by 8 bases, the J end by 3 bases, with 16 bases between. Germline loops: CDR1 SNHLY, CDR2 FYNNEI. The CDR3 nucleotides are TGTGCCAGCTGGGATTTTTCGGGGGAAGAGACCCAGTACTTC. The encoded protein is CASWDFSGEETQYF.

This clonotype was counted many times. The CDR3 region is CASSFDSPQETQYF. CDR3 in DNA: TGCGCCAGCAGCTTCGACAGCCCCCAAGAGACCCAGTACTTC. V is TRBV5-1 and J is TRBJ2-5; D perhaps matches TRBD1 (5 bases). Trimming stripped 2 bases from V and 1 base from J, with 9 bases between. The CDR3 length is 14 residues. Germline V lookup: CDR1 SGHRS, CDR2 YFSETQ.

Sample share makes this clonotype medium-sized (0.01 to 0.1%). The CDR3 protein is CASSFPSGTGGYEQYF. CDR3 sequence (DNA): TGTGCCAGCAGTTTTCCTTCAGGGACAGGGGGCTACGAGCAGTACTTC. This chain links TRBV6-2 or TRBV6-3 with TRBJ2-7; 11 nucleotides align to TRBD1. With 4 bases clipped from V and 3 bases from J, the junction kept 8 bases outside the gene matches. Germline V lookup: CDR1 MNHEY, CDR2 SVGEGT. The CDR3 spans 16 residues.

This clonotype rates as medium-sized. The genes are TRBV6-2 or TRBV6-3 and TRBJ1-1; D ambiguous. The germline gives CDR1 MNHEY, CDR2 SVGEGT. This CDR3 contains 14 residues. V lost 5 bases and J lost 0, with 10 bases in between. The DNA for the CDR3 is TGTGCCAGCAGTAGAGACACCTTGAACACTGAAGCTTTCTTT. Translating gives CASSRDTLNTEAFF.

CDR3 bases: TGTGCCAGCAGTGGAACCCTTGGGGAGAAGGGGACCCAGTACTTC. As protein: CASSGTLGEKGTQYF. The V and J genes are TRBV2 and TRBJ2-5; TRBD2 might be the D (5 bases). Germline V gene data show CDR1 as SNHLY and CDR2 as FYNNEI. The CDR3 covers 15 residues. V was pared by 4 bases and J by 7 bases, with 19 bases between.

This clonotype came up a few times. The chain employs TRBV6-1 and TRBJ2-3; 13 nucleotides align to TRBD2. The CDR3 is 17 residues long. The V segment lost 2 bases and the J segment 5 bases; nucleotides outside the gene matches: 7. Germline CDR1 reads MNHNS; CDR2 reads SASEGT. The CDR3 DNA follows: TGTGCCAGCAGTGAATGGACTAGCGGGGGTATTGGAGATACGCAGTATTTT. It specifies CASSEWTSGGIGDTQYF.

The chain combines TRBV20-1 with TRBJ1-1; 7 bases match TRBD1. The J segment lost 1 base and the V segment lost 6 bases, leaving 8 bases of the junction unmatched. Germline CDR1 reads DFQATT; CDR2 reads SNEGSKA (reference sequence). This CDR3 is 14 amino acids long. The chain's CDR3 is CSATKTGRNTEAFF. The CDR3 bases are TGCAGTGCCACTAAGACAGGGAGGAACACTGAAGCTTTCTTT.

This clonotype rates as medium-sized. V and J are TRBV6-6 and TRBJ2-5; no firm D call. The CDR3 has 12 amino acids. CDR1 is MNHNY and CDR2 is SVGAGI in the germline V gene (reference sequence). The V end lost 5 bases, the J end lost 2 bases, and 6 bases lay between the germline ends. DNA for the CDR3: TGTGCCAGCAGTCTCGGTCAAGAGACCCAGTACTTC. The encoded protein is CASSLGQETQYF.

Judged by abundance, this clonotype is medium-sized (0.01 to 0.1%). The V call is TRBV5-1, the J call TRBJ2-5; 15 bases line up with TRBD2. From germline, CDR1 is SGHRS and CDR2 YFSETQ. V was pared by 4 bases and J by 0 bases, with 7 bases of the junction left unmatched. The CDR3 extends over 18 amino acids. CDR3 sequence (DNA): TGCGCCAGCAGCCAATGGACTAGCGGGGGGGGATACCAAGAGACCCAGTACTTC. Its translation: CASSQWTSGGGYQETQYF.

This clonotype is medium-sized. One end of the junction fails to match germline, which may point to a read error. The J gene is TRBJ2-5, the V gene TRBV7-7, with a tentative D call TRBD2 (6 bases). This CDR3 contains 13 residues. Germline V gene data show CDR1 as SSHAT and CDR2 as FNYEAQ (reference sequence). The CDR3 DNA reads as TGTGCTAGCAGCCGGAGCGGGCGGGAGACCCAGTACTTC. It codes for CASSRSGRETQYF.

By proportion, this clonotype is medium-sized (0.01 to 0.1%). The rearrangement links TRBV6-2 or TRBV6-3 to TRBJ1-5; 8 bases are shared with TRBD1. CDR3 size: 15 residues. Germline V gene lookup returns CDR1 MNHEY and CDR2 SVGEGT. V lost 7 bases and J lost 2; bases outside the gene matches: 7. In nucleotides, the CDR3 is TGTGCCAGCACCGCTGAGGGACAGGGCAATCAGCCCCAGCATTTT. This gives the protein CASTAEGQGNQPQHF.

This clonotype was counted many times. The chain's CDR3 is CASRTDRIPREAFF. In nucleotides, the CDR3 is TGTGCCAGCAGAACGGACAGGATACCTCGTGAGGCTTTCTTT. The chain carries TRBV2 and TRBJ1-1, with TRBD1 matching 7 bases. The CDR3 contains 14 residues. Germline V gene sequence: CDR1 SNHLY, CDR2 FYNNEI. Losses at the gene ends were 6 bases for V and 11 bases for J; bases not matched to a gene: 15.

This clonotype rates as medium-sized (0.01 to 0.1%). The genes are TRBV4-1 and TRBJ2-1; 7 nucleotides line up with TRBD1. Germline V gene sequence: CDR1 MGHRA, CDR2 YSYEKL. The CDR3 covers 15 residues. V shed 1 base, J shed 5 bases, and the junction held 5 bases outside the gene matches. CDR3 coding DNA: TGCGCCAGCAGCCAAGTCGTCACAGGGGACAATGAGCAGTTCTTC. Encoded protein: CASSQVVTGDNEQFF.

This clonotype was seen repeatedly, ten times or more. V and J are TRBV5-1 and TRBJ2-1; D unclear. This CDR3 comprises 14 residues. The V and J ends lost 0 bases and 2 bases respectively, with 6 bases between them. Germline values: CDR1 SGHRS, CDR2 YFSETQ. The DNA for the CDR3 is TGCGCCAGCAGCTTGGTAGAAACCTACAATGAGCAGTTCTTC. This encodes CASSLVETYNEQFF.

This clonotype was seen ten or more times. The CDR3 nucleotides are TGTGCCAGCAGCCCTGGACGGAATTCACCCCTCCACTTT. Residues: CASSPGRNSPLHF. The chain links TRBV3-1 to TRBJ1-6, with D unresolved. Trimming removed 4 bases from V and 7 bases from J, with 8 bases in between. Germline values: CDR1 LGHDT, CDR2 YNNKEL (reference sequence). The CDR3 is 13 residues long.

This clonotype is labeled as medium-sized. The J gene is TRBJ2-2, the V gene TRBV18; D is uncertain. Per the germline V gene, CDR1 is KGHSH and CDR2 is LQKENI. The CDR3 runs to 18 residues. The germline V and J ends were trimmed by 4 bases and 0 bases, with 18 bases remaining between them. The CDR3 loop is CASSREIAMFANTGELFF. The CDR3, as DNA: TGTGCCAGCTCACGGGAAATCGCGATGTTCGCGAACACCGGGGAGCTGTTTTTT.

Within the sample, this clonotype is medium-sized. The chain's CDR3 is CASSPQGANTGELFF. CDR3 DNA sequence: TGTGCCAGCTCCCCGCAGGGGGCCAACACCGGGGAGCTGTTTTTT. The chain is built from TRBV12-3 or TRBV12-4 and TRBJ2-2; 8 nucleotides line up with TRBD1. The CDR3 totals 15 residues. The V and J ends lost 8 bases and 2 bases, in that order; junction bases with no gene match: 7.

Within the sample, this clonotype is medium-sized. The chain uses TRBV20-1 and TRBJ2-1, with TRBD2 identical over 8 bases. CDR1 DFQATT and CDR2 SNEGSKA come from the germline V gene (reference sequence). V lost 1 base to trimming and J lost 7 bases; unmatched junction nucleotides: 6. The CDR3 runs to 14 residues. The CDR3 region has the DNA TGCAGTGCTAGAGCGGAGCGGGGGCGGAATGAGCAGTTCTTC. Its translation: CSARAERGRNEQFF.

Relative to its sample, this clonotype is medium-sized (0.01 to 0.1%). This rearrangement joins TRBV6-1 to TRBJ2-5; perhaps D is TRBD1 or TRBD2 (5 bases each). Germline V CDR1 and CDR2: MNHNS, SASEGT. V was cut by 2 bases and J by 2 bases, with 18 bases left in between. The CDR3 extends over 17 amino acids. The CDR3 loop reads CASSELAGAFSQETQYF. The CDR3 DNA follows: TGTGCCAGCAGTGAATTGGCCGGGGCCTTCTCACAAGAGACCCAGTACTTC.

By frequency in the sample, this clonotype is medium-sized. The CDR3 nucleotides read TGTGCCAGCGCGAAGCCTACAGGGGTTCGTGAAGATGAGCAGTTCTTC. This codes for CASAKPTGVREDEQFF. This chain joins TRBV19 and TRBJ2-1, with 7 bases identical to TRBD1. CDR3 length equals 16 residues. Looked up from germline, CDR1 is LNHDA and CDR2 is SQIVND (reference sequence). With V trimmed by 9 bases and J by 8 bases, 19 bases remained unmatched. Based on the CDR3 plus reference TRBV19 and TRBJ2-1, the full variable domain is DGGITQSPKYLFRKEGQNVTLSCEQNLNHDAMYWYRQDPGQGLRLIYYSQIVNDFQKGDIAEGYSVSREKKESFPLTVTSAQKNPTAFYLCASAKPTGVREDEQFFGPGTRLTVL.

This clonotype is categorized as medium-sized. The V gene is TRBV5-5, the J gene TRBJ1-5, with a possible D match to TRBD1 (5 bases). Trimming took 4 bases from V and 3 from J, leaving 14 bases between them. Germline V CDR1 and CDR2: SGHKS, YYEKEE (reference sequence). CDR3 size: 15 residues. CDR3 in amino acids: CASSGSGTPNQPQHF. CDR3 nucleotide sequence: TGTGCCAGCAGCGGATCCGGGACTCCCAATCAGCCCCAGCATTTT.

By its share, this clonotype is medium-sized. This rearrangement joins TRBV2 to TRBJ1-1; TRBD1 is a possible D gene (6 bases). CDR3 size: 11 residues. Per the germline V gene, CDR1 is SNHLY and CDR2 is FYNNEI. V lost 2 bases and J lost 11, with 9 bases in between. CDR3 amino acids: CASSEQGFAFF. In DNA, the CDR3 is TGTGCCAGCAGTGAACAGGGGTTCGCTTTCTTT.

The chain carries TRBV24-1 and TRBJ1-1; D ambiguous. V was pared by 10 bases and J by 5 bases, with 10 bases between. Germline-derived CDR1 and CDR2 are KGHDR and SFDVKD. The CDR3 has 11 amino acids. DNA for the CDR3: TGTGCCACGAAACACGGAACTGAAGCTTTCTTT. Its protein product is CATKHGTEAFF.

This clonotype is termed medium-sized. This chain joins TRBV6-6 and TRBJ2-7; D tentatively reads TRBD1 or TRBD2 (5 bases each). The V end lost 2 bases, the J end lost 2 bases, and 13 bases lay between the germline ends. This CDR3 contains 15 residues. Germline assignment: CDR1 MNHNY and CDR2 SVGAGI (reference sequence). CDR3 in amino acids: CASSYGGPGTYEQYF. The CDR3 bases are TGTGCCAGCAGTTACGGGGGTCCCGGAACCTACGAGCAGTACTTC.